This T cell receptor beta chain was sequenced in a study of OX40 agonist ivuxolimab in advanced cancers. This CDR3 is 15 amino acids long. The ends were cut back, 4 bases at V and 0 bases at J, with 10 bases in the middle. The germline CDR1 and CDR2 sequences are SGHRS and YFSETQ. Clones were read by immunoSEQ multiplex PCR, and TCRdb kept only the in-frame ones, dropping some. The table lists roughly 56,000 clones, roughly nine tenths of them singletons, with roughly 0.69% in the top ten. J is TRBJ2-2 and V is TRBV5-1; D is uncertain. This clonotype originated in an adult with an advanced solid tumor such as melanoma, head and neck, liver or kidney cancer. Sequences were derived from CD4+ or CD8+ T cells sorted from blood, sampled in a trial of the OX40 agonist ivuxolimab. In nucleotides, the CDR3 is TGCGCCAGCAGCATGTATTCTCCGAACACCGGGGAGCTGTTTTTT. Its translation: CASSMYSPNTGELFF. Supplemented by reference TRBV5-1 and TRBJ2-2, the full variable domain reads KAGVTQTPRYLIKTRGQQVTLSCSPISGHRSVSWYQQTPGQGLQFLFEYFSETQRNKGNFPGRFSGRQFSNSRSEMNVSTLELGDSALYLCASSMYSPNTGELFFGEGSRLTVL.